A selection of T cell receptor beta chains follows, all from one sample in a study of PD-L1 blockade in urothelial cancer. Clones were read by immunoSEQ multiplex PCR, and TCRdb kept only the in-frame ones, dropping some. The table has tens of thousands of clones, under 95% seen once; the top ten hold around 10%. The input for sequencing was PBMCs, taken around atezolizumab (anti-PD-L1) treatment. These receptors all stem from a woman aged 60-75 years with urothelial cancer. CDR3s include the opening cysteine and the closing phenylalanine or tryptophan. A D gene is named only where the DNA matches it firmly. Size is stated for part of the rows, as once, few or many counts, or as a class when the clone is expanded.

CDR3nt: TGTGCCAGCAGCGTCGGGGGGCTTGGGGCCAACGTCCTGACTTTC
CDR3aa: CASSVGGLGANVLTF
v_gene: TRBV5-6
d_gene: NA
abundance: NA
j_gene: TRBJ2-6

CDR3nt: TGTGCCAGCAGCTCCGCTGGGGCGGGAAGAGCCTACGAGCAGTACTTC
CDR3aa: CASSSAGAGRAYEQYF
v_gene: TRBV7-2
d_gene: NA
abundance: once
j_gene: TRBJ2-7

CDR3nt: TGTGCCACCTCCGGGGACAGGGGAAATCAGCCCCAGCATTTT
CDR3aa: CATSGDRGNQPQHF
v_gene: TRBV10-3
d_gene: TRBD1
abundance: NA
j_gene: TRBJ1-5

CDR3nt: TGTGCCAGCAGCTTACCAGGGGACTACGAGACCCAGTACTTC
CDR3aa: CASSLPGDYETQYF
v_gene: TRBV11-2
d_gene: NA
abundance: NA
j_gene: TRBJ2-5

CDR3nt: TGTGCCAGCTCACCACCGAACAGGGCCCGGTATGGCTACACCTTC
CDR3aa: CASSPPNRARYGYTF
v_gene: TRBV18
d_gene: NA
abundance: NA
j_gene: TRBJ1-2

CDR3nt: TGCGCCAGCAGCCAAGGGACAGGCAATGAGCAGTTCTTC
CDR3aa: CASSQGTGNEQFF
v_gene: TRBV4-1
d_gene: TRBD1
abundance: NA
j_gene: TRBJ2-1

CDR3nt: TGTGCCAGCAGCCTACATTCGCGTACAGGGCCGAACACTGAAGCTTTCTTT
CDR3aa: CASSLHSRTGPNTEAFF
v_gene: TRBV7-3
d_gene: NA
abundance: NA
j_gene: TRBJ1-1

CDR3nt: TGTGCCAGCAGCCTAAACAATGCAGGGTCGCCCGAGCAGTACTTC
CDR3aa: CASSLNNAGSPEQYF
v_gene: TRBV11-2
d_gene: NA
abundance: NA
j_gene: TRBJ2-7

CDR3nt: TGTGCCAGCAGTTCTAGCGGGAGTTTCTACAATGAGCAGTTCTTC
CDR3aa: CASSSSGSFYNEQFF
v_gene: TRBV27
d_gene: TRBD2
abundance: once
j_gene: TRBJ2-1

CDR3nt: TGTGCCAGCAGTCACGACTCCCTAGACGAGCAGTACTTC
CDR3aa: CASSHDSLDEQYF
v_gene: TRBV27
d_gene: NA
abundance: NA
j_gene: TRBJ2-7

CDR3nt: TGTGCCAGCAGCCAAATACACCGGGACATAAGACTCTACGAGCAGTACTTC
CDR3aa: CASSQIHRDIRLYEQYF
v_gene: TRBV14
d_gene: NA
abundance: NA
j_gene: TRBJ2-7

CDR3nt: TGTGCCAGCAGTGAAGCGTGGGCGGGTGAAGCTTTCTTT
CDR3aa: CASSEAWAGEAFF
v_gene: TRBV6-1
d_gene: NA
abundance: NA
j_gene: TRBJ1-1

CDR3nt: TGTGCCAGCAGGGGACTCGAGGGGCCAGATACGCAGTATTTT
CDR3aa: CASRGLEGPDTQYF
v_gene: TRBV6-1
d_gene: NA
abundance: NA
j_gene: TRBJ2-3

CDR3nt: TGCGCCAGCAGCATAGGACAGGGTGAGCCCCAGCATTTT
CDR3aa: CASSIGQGEPQHF
v_gene: TRBV5-1
d_gene: TRBD1
abundance: NA
j_gene: TRBJ1-5

CDR3nt: TGTGCCAGCTCATCAGGTGTATCAACTAATGAAAAACTGTTTTTT
CDR3aa: CASSSGVSTNEKLFF
v_gene: TRBV18
d_gene: NA
abundance: once
j_gene: TRBJ1-4

CDR3nt: TGTGCCAGCAGTTACTCACAGACAGGGCGGGGCGAGCAGTACTTC
CDR3aa: CASSYSQTGRGEQYF
v_gene: TRBV6-5
d_gene: NA
abundance: NA
j_gene: TRBJ2-7

CDR3nt: TGCGCCAGCAGCCAGATACTAGCAGGGCAAGAGGCGGACACTGAAGCTTTCTTT
CDR3aa: CASSQILAGQEADTEAFF
v_gene: TRBV4-3
d_gene: NA
abundance: few
j_gene: TRBJ1-1

CDR3nt: TGTGCCAGCAGCTTAACAGGGCCGGGTAGGGAAAAACTGTTTTTT
CDR3aa: CASSLTGPGREKLFF
v_gene: TRBV5-4
d_gene: NA
abundance: NA
j_gene: TRBJ1-4

CDR3nt: TGTGCCAGCAGTGACCACCTCTGGGGAGCGGGGGTAAACATTCAGTACTTC
CDR3aa: CASSDHLWGAGVNIQYF
v_gene: TRBV6-4
d_gene: TRBD2
abundance: NA
j_gene: TRBJ2-4

CDR3nt: TGTGCCAGCAGCTTAGTTCGCACTGAAGCTTTCTTT
CDR3aa: CASSLVRTEAFF
v_gene: TRBV7-2
d_gene: NA
abundance: once
j_gene: TRBJ1-1

CDR3nt: TGTGCCAGCTCCGGACAGGGTGGGGTAGTCATGAACACTGAAGCTTTCTTT
CDR3aa: CASSGQGGVVMNTEAFF
v_gene: TRBV18
d_gene: TRBD1
abundance: NA
j_gene: TRBJ1-1

CDR3nt: TGTGCCAGCCATGCGACAGGGGCTAACTATGGCTACACCTTC
CDR3aa: CASHATGANYGYTF
v_gene: TRBV7-2
d_gene: TRBD1
abundance: NA
j_gene: TRBJ1-2

CDR3nt: TGTGCCAGCAGCAATACTTTGACTAGCGGAGGGCAAGAGACCCAGTACTTC
CDR3aa: CASSNTLTSGGQETQYF
v_gene: TRBV21-1
d_gene: NA
abundance: NA
j_gene: TRBJ2-5

CDR3nt: TGCGCCAGCAGCGGGGCTAGCGGGGCAGATACGCAGTATTTT
CDR3aa: CASSGASGADTQYF
v_gene: TRBV5-1
d_gene: TRBD2
abundance: NA
j_gene: TRBJ2-3

CDR3nt: TGTGCCAGCAGTTTTCGGACAGGGATAACAGATACGCAGTATTTT
CDR3aa: CASSFRTGITDTQYF
v_gene: TRBV27
d_gene: TRBD1
abundance: few
j_gene: TRBJ2-3

CDR3nt: TGTGCCAGCAGCAGTAGACAGAGCACAGATACGCAGTATTTT
CDR3aa: CASSSRQSTDTQYF
v_gene: TRBV11-3
d_gene: NA
abundance: NA
j_gene: TRBJ2-3

CDR3nt: TGTGCCAGCAGCTTGGGGCCGGGGGTGGGAAACACCATATATTTT
CDR3aa: CASSLGPGVGNTIYF
v_gene: TRBV5-4
d_gene: NA
abundance: NA
j_gene: TRBJ1-3

CDR3nt: TGTGCCAGCAGGGGGGACTCATCCAATGAGCAGTTCTTC
CDR3aa: CASRGDSSNEQFF
v_gene: TRBV2
d_gene: NA
abundance: NA
j_gene: TRBJ2-1

CDR3nt: TGTGCCAGCAGCCCTTCTGTGGGCGGGAGGAGACGCGAGCAGTACTTC
CDR3aa: CASSPSVGGRRREQYF
v_gene: TRBV5-6
d_gene: TRBD2
abundance: NA
j_gene: TRBJ2-7

CDR3nt: TGTGCCAGCAGCTTCAGGGGGTCCAAAAACATTCAGTACTTC
CDR3aa: CASSFRGSKNIQYF
v_gene: TRBV5-8
d_gene: TRBD1
abundance: NA
j_gene: TRBJ2-4

CDR3nt: TGTGCCAGCAGTTTAAGCGGGTCCTACGAGCAGTACTTC
CDR3aa: CASSLSGSYEQYF
v_gene: TRBV6-5
d_gene: NA
abundance: NA
j_gene: TRBJ2-7

CDR3nt: TGTGCCAGCAGCCAGTGGGAGATGAACACTGAAGCTTTCTTT
CDR3aa: CASSQWEMNTEAFF
v_gene: TRBV11-1
d_gene: NA
abundance: NA
j_gene: TRBJ1-1

CDR3nt: TGTGCCAGCAGCCCCGGACTAGCGGTTTACACAGATACGCAGTATTTT
CDR3aa: CASSPGLAVYTDTQYF
v_gene: TRBV14
d_gene: TRBD2
abundance: once
j_gene: TRBJ2-3

CDR3nt: TGCGCCAGCAGCCGACTACAGGGGAGCAATCAGCCCCAGCATTTT
CDR3aa: CASSRLQGSNQPQHF
v_gene: TRBV4-1
d_gene: TRBD1
abundance: NA
j_gene: TRBJ1-5

CDR3nt: TGTGCCAGCAGCTTATCACAATCCACTGAAGCTTTCTTT
CDR3aa: CASSLSQSTEAFF
v_gene: TRBV7-2
d_gene: NA
abundance: NA
j_gene: TRBJ1-1

CDR3nt: TGTGCCAGCAGCGTGGGACAGGGGACGGAAGGCTACACCTTC
CDR3aa: CASSVGQGTEGYTF
v_gene: TRBV5-4
d_gene: TRBD1
abundance: NA
j_gene: TRBJ1-2

CDR3nt: TGTGCCAGCAGCCGCAACAGGGGATTCCAAGAGACCCAGTACTTC
CDR3aa: CASSRNRGFQETQYF
v_gene: TRBV7-8
d_gene: TRBD1
abundance: NA
j_gene: TRBJ2-5

CDR3nt: TGCGCCAGCAGCTCCCCCCTGAGTAGCTCCTACGAGCAGTACTTC
CDR3aa: CASSSPLSSSYEQYF
v_gene: TRBV5-1
d_gene: NA
abundance: NA
j_gene: TRBJ2-7

CDR3nt: TGTGCCAGTAGTTCAAGAATAGCGGGAGCTTCCTACAATGAGCAGTTCTTC
CDR3aa: CASSSRIAGASYNEQFF
v_gene: TRBV19
d_gene: TRBD2
abundance: NA
j_gene: TRBJ2-1

CDR3nt: TGCGCCAGCAGCCAAGAGGTGAGCGGACGAATTGAAAAACTGTTTTTT
CDR3aa: CASSQEVSGRIEKLFF
v_gene: TRBV4-1
d_gene: NA
abundance: NA
j_gene: TRBJ1-4

CDR3nt: TGCGCCAGCAGCCAAGATTTACGGGTGGGGGGACAGCCCCAGCATTTT
CDR3aa: CASSQDLRVGGQPQHF
v_gene: TRBV4-3
d_gene: NA
abundance: NA
j_gene: TRBJ1-5

CDR3nt: TGTGCCAGCAGCTTAGAACAGGGCCTCGCGGGAGTATACGAGCAGTACTTC
CDR3aa: CASSLEQGLAGVYEQYF
v_gene: TRBV11-2
d_gene: NA
abundance: NA
j_gene: TRBJ2-7

CDR3nt: TGTGCCATCAGTGAGTATGGGACAGGGGAAGGCGAGCAGTACTTC
CDR3aa: CAISEYGTGEGEQYF
v_gene: TRBV10-3
d_gene: TRBD1
abundance: NA
j_gene: TRBJ2-7

CDR3nt: TGTGCCAGCAGCTTAGGGACTAGCACAGATACGCAGTATTTT
CDR3aa: CASSLGTSTDTQYF
v_gene: TRBV11-2
d_gene: NA
abundance: NA
j_gene: TRBJ2-3

CDR3nt: TGCAGCGTTGGATGGGTACCCCGGACATCCTACACTGAAGCTTTCTTT
CDR3aa: CSVGWVPRTSYTEAFF
v_gene: TRBV29-1
d_gene: NA
abundance: NA
j_gene: TRBJ1-1

CDR3nt: TGTGCCAGCAGCCCAAGGCGGACAGGGGAAGCTTTCTTT
CDR3aa: CASSPRRTGEAFF
v_gene: TRBV7-9
d_gene: TRBD1
abundance: NA
j_gene: TRBJ1-1

CDR3nt: TGTGCCAGTAATCCTCAGCGGATAAACTATGGCTACACCTTC
CDR3aa: CASNPQRINYGYTF
v_gene: TRBV19
d_gene: NA
abundance: few
j_gene: TRBJ1-2

CDR3nt: TGTGCCAGCAGCTTAGTTTCTGGCAGGGTTTACGAGCAGTACTTC
CDR3aa: CASSLVSGRVYEQYF
v_gene: TRBV7-9
d_gene: NA
abundance: NA
j_gene: TRBJ2-7

CDR3nt: TGTGCCAGCACTCCTACCGTCGGCAATGAGCAGTTCTTC
CDR3aa: CASTPTVGNEQFF
v_gene: TRBV7-9
d_gene: NA
abundance: NA
j_gene: TRBJ2-1

CDR3nt: TGTGCCAGCAGTTACCATGGGGAGGAGCAGTTCTTC
CDR3aa: CASSYHGEEQFF
v_gene: TRBV2
d_gene: NA
abundance: NA
j_gene: TRBJ2-1

CDR3nt: TGTGCCAGCAGACAGGAAACTGCCTATGGTTACACCTTC
CDR3aa: CASRQETAYGYTF
v_gene: TRBV7-2
d_gene: NA
abundance: NA
j_gene: TRBJ1-2

CDR3nt: TGTGCCAGCAGATACAGGGCGTGGGGCTCCTACGAGCAGTACTTC
CDR3aa: CASRYRAWGSYEQYF
v_gene: TRBV2
d_gene: NA
abundance: NA
j_gene: TRBJ2-7